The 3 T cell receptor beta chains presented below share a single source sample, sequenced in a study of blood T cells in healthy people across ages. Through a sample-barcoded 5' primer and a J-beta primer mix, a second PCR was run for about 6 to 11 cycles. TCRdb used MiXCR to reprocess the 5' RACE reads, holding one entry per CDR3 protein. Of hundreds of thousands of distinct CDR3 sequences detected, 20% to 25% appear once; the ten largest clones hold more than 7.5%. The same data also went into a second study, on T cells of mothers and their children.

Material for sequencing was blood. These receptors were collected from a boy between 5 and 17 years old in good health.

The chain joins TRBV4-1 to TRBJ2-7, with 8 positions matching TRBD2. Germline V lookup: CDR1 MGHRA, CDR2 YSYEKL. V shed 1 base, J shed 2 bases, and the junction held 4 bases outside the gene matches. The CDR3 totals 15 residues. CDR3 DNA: TGCGCCAGCAGCCAAGCGGCGGGAGGACCCTACGAGCAGTACTTC. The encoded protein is CASSQAAGGPYEQYF.

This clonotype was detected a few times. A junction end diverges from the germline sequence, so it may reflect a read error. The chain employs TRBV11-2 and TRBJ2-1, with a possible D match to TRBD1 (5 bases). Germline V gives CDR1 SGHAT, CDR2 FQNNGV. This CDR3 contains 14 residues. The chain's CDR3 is CASSFGPLGDERFF. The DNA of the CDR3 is TGTGCCAGCAGCTTTGGGCCTTTAGGGGATGAGCGGTTCTTC.

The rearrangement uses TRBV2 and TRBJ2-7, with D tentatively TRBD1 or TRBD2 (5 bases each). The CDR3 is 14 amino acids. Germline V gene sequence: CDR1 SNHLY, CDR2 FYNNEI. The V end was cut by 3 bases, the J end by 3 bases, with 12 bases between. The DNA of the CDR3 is TGTGCCAGCAGTGAGTTCGAGGGGAGCTACGAGCAGTACTTC. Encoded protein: CASSEFEGSYEQYF.